The clone carrying this T cell receptor delta chain appeared a few times. One base separates it from a far larger clone, so it is likely a read error. This record comes from a study of gamma-delta T cells after stem cell transplantation. TCRdb re-identified clones in the RT-PCR reads via CATT. There are approximately 2,500 delta-chain clones in the sample; under 30% occur only once, and about 7.2% lies in the top ten. The CDR3 contains 17 residues. CDR1 GEAIGNYY and CDR2 EKD come from the germline V gene. The source material was gamma-delta T cells. This clonotype was obtained from a human donor. It is not recorded whose cells these are; they may come from a transplant donor. This chain joins TRDV2 and TRDJ3, with TRDD3 identical over 8 bases. In DNA, the CDR3 is TGTGCCCGTGACACCTGGGGGAGCTCCTGGGACACCCGACAGATGTTTTTC. Protein sequence: CARDTWGSSWDTRQMFF.